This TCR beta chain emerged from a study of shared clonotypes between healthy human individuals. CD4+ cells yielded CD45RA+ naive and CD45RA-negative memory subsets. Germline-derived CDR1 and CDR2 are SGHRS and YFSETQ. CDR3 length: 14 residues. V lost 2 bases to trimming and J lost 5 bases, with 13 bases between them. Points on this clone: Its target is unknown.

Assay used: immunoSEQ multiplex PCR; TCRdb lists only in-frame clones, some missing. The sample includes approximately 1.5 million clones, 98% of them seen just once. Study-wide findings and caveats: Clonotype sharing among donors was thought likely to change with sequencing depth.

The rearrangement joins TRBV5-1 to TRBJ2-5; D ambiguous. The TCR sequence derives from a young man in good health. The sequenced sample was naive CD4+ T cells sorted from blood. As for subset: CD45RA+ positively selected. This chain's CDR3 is CASSLSRVPETQYF. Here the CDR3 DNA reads TGCGCCAGCAGCTTAAGTAGGGTACCGGAGACCCAGTACTTC.